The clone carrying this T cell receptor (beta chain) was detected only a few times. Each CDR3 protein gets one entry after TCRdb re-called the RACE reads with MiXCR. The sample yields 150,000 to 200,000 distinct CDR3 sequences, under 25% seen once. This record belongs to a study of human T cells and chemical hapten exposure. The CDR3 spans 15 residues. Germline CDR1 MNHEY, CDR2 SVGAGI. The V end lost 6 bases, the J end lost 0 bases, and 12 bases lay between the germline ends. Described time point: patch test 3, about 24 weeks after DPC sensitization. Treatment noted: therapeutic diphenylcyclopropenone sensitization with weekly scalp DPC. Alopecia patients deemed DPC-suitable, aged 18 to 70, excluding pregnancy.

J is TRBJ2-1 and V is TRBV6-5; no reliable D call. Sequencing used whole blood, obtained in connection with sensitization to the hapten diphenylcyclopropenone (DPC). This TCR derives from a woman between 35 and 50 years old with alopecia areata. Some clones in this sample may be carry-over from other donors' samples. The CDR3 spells CASRRTDSSYNEQFF. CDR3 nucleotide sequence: TGTGCCAGCAGGCGTACAGATAGCTCCTACAATGAGCAGTTCTTC.